This entry is about one T cell receptor beta chain. Germline V gene sequence: CDR1 MNHEY, CDR2 SVGAGI. Trimming took 0 bases from V and 0 from J, leaving 6 bases between them. The length of the CDR3 is 15 residues. Profiled with immunoSEQ multiplex PCR; TCRdb holds only in-frame clones, not every one. Among tens of thousands of clones listed, roughly 90% were seen once. This sample was taken from a study of T cell changes during pregnancy in multiple sclerosis. This chain connects TRBV6-5 to TRBJ1-5; tentatively, D is TRBD1 (6 bases). The sequence came from a female donor in good health, enrolled as a control in a pregnancy study. This specimen was CD4+ T cells from peripheral blood mononuclear cells, taken in the first trimester of pregnancy. The CDR3 DNA follows: TGTGCCAGCAGTTACTCGACAGGTAGCAATCAGCCCCAGCATTTT. Residues: CASSYSTGSNQPQHF.